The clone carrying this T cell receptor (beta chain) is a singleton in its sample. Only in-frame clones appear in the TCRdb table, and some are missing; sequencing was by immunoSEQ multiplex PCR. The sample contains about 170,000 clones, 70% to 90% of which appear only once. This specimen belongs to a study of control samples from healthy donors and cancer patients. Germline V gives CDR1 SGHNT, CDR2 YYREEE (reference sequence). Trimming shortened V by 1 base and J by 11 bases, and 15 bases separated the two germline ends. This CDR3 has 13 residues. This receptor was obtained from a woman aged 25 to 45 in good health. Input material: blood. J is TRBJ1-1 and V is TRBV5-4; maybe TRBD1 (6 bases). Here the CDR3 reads CASSLTARGDAFF. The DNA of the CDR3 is TGTGCCAGCAGCTTGACCGCCAGGGGTGATGCTTTCTTT. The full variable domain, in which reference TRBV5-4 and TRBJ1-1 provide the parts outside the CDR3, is ETGVTQSPTHLIKTRGQQVTLRCSSQSGHNTVSWYQQALGQGPQFIFQYYREEENGRGNFPPRFSGLQFPNYSSELNVNALELDDSALYLCASSLTARGDAFFGQGTRLTVV.